What follows are 3 T cell receptor beta chains derived from one specimen sequenced in a study of T cells after yellow fever vaccination. Via MiXCR, TCRdb re-called the 5' RACE reads, giving one row per CDR3 protein. The sample consists of roughly 520,000 distinct CDR3 sequences, 21% of them appearing once. The sequencing here drew on PBMCs, taken roughly 23 days after the first yellow fever vaccination. The receptor source for this set is a man between 18 and 35 years old who received the YFV17D yellow fever vaccine.

DNA for the CDR3: TGTGCCAGCAGCCCAGGCCACCGAAACTATGGCTACACCTTC. Translation gives CASSPGHRNYGYTF. This chain joins TRBV7-2 and TRBJ1-2, with D unresolved. The ends were cut back, 5 bases at V and 2 bases at J, with 12 bases in the middle. Germline CDR1 SGHTA, CDR2 FQGNSA. The CDR3 loop spans 14 amino acids. The complete variable domain, with remaining parts taken from reference TRBV7-2 and TRBJ1-2, reads GAGVSQSPSNKVTEKGKDVELRCDPISGHTALYWYRQSLGQGLEFLIYFQGNSAPDKSGLPSDRFSAERTGGSVSTLTIQRTQQEDSAVYLCASSPGHRNYGYTFGSGTRLTVV.

The table lists this clonotype with many counts. The V gene is TRBV20-1, the J gene TRBJ1-2; the D is unclear. Between the trimmed V and J ends, which lost 2 bases and 4 bases, there was a span of 8 bases. This CDR3 is built from 12 residues. The germline V gene has CDR1 DFQATT and CDR2 SNEGSKA (reference sequence). This chain's CDR3 is CSARKLVYGYTF. The CDR3 region has the DNA TGCAGTGCTAGAAAGTTGGTCTATGGCTACACCTTC.

The chain recombines TRBV27 with TRBJ2-2; D gene ambiguous. From germline, CDR1 is MNHEY and CDR2 SMNVEV (reference sequence). V was cut by 5 bases and J by 0 bases, with 10 bases left in between. CDR3 size: 15 residues. CDR3 sequence (DNA): TGTGCCAGCAGTAGCAGACGGACGAACACCGGGGAGCTGTTTTTT. This gives the protein CASSSRRTNTGELFF.